A selection of T cell receptor beta chains follows, all from one sample in a study of blood T cells in healthy people across ages. TCRdb fed the 5' RACE reads into MiXCR, producing one record per CDR3 protein. In the table there are roughly 1,700,000 distinct CDR3 sequences, approximately 30% of which are singletons. Sequenced input: blood. The receptors come from a woman in her 30s in good health. CDR3s include the opening cysteine and the closing phenylalanine or tryptophan. The D gene is left open where the match is weak. Where a row states a size, it is once, few, many or the class of an expanded clone; other rows omit it.

v_call	j_call	d_call	clone_size	cdr3_aa	cdr3_nt
TRBV5-1	TRBJ2-3	-	few	CASTPSRDQRYRHTQYF	TGCGCCAGCACTCCATCCCGGGACCAAAGGTATAGGCATACGCAGTATTTT
TRBV2	TRBJ2-1	-	few	CASSEATTNEQFF	TGTGCCAGCAGTGAAGCCACCACGAATGAGCAGTTCTTC
TRBV5-1	TRBJ2-4	TRBD1	many	CASSRSGTGDGLNIQYF	TGCGCCAGCAGCCGTTCCGGGACAGGGGATGGGTTAAACATTCAGTACTTC
TRBV20-1	TRBJ2-2	-	-	CSARDLGSGELFF	TGCAGTGCTAGAGATTTGGGGAGCGGGGAGCTGTTTTTT
TRBV5-5	TRBJ1-6	-	-	CASSLAQPNSPLHF	TGTGCCAGCAGCTTGGCCCAGCCCAATTCACCCCTCCACTTT
TRBV4-1	TRBJ1-5	-	-	CASGNGDQPQHF	TGCGCCAGTGGGAACGGAGATCAGCCCCAGCATTTT
TRBV2	TRBJ2-7	TRBD1	-	CAASSGQKTYEQYF	TGTGCCGCTTCCTCGGGACAGAAGACCTACGAGCAGTACTTC
TRBV12-3/TRBV12-4	TRBJ1-5	-	once	CASSLQGSGDSNQPQHF	TGTGCCAGCAGTTTGCAGGGGTCAGGAGATAGCAATCAGCCCCAGCATTTT
TRBV9	TRBJ1-2	-	-	CASSLLDMNYGYTF	TGTGCCAGCAGCTTATTGGACATGAACTATGGCTACACCTTC
TRBV20-1	TRBJ1-3	TRBD1	-	CSAVDRGSGNTIYF	TGCAGTGCTGTAGACAGGGGGTCCGGAAACACCATATATTTT
TRBV5-6	TRBJ2-3	TRBD2	few	CASRIAGGSTDTQYF	TGTGCCAGCAGAATAGCGGGAGGGAGCACAGATACGCAGTATTTT
TRBV7-9	TRBJ2-5	TRBD2	many	CASSPPGGEETQYF	TGTGCCAGCAGCCCCCCGGGAGGGGAGGAGACCCAGTACTTC
TRBV5-1	TRBJ1-6	-	few	CASSLEGSPNSPLHF	TGCGCCAGCAGCTTGGAGGGATCGCCTAATTCACCCCTCCACTTT
TRBV2	TRBJ2-1	TRBD2	-	CASRAGLLLALVEQFF	TGTGCCAGCAGGGCGGGACTACTTCTTGCCCTCGTTGAGCAGTTCTTC
TRBV9	TRBJ2-3	TRBD2	-	CASSVDAGVRDTQYF	TGTGCCAGCAGCGTAGATGCGGGGGTACGAGATACGCAGTATTTT
TRBV30	TRBJ1-1	-	few	CAWSVTRGSEAFF	TGTGCCTGGAGTGTAACCAGGGGATCGGAAGCTTTCTTT
TRBV27	TRBJ1-2	TRBD1	-	CASSQNRGFRDGYTF	TGTGCCAGCAGTCAAAACAGGGGGTTCAGAGATGGCTACACCTTC
TRBV10-3	TRBJ2-3	TRBD1	many	CALAKGAESTDTQYF	TGTGCCTTAGCCAAGGGGGCGGAAAGCACAGATACGCAGTATTTT
TRBV30	TRBJ2-3	-	-	CAWSVRDSPYF	TGTGCCTGGAGTGTACGGGATAGTCCGTATTTT
TRBV20-1	TRBJ2-1	-	few	CSASGDSGSSYNEQFF	TGCAGTGCTAGTGGGGACAGCGGGAGCTCCTACAATGAGCAGTTCTTC
TRBV6-1	TRBJ1-5	TRBD1	-	CASSDGLPRQGSWGNQPQHF	TGTGCCAGCAGTGATGGATTGCCGAGACAGGGGAGTTGGGGCAATCAGCCCCAGCATTTT
TRBV6-5	TRBJ2-4	-	-	CANRPPLGNIQYF	TGTGCCAACAGGCCTCCGCTGGGGAACATTCAGTACTTC
TRBV10-3	TRBJ2-1	TRBD2	-	CTISESTSGRNEQFF	TGTACCATCAGTGAGTCGACTAGCGGGAGGAATGAGCAGTTCTTC
TRBV6-6	TRBJ1-1	-	few	CASNPSRDNLEAFF	TGTGCCAGCAATCCTAGCCGGGACAACTTAGAAGCTTTCTTT
TRBV24-1	TRBJ2-2	-	once	CATSDFRPGTLRELFF	TGTGCCACCAGTGATTTTCGTCCCGGGACGTTAAGGGAGCTGTTTTTT
TRBV5-1	TRBJ1-1	-	few	CASSPVQGTEAFF	TGCGCCAGCAGTCCCGTCCAGGGGACTGAAGCTTTCTTT
TRBV15	TRBJ2-3	-	few	CATSRTGGTDTQYF	TGTGCCACCAGCAGGACAGGCGGCACAGATACGCAGTATTTT
TRBV2	TRBJ2-1	TRBD2	many	CASSSLPGGYNEQFF	TGTGCCAGCAGTTCTCTTCCGGGGGGCTACAATGAGCAGTTCTTC
TRBV27	TRBJ2-7	TRBD2	few	CASRSGLAGHYEQYF	TGTGCCAGCAGGTCGGGACTAGCGGGGCACTACGAGCAGTACTTC
TRBV25-1	TRBJ2-5	-	few	CASSESVNQETQYF	TGTGCCAGCAGTGAATCAGTAAACCAAGAGACCCAGTACTTC
TRBV5-1	TRBJ2-1	-	many	CASSLTRRGTYNEQFF	TGCGCCAGCAGCTTGACCCGCAGGGGAACCTACAATGAGCAGTTCTTC
TRBV10-3	TRBJ2-3	TRBD2	few	CAIGRTSGDTQYF	TGTGCCATCGGGAGGACTAGCGGAGATACGCAGTATTTT
TRBV24-1	TRBJ2-5	-	-	CATSDPRTGSETQYF	TGTGCCACCAGTGATCCCCGGACGGGGTCAGAGACCCAGTACTTC
TRBV5-1	TRBJ2-6	-	many	CASSPPVGGANVLTF	TGCGCCAGCAGCCCCCCCGTAGGAGGGGCCAACGTCCTGACTTTC
TRBV9	TRBJ2-3	-	many	CASSVALAATDTQYF	TGTGCCAGCAGCGTAGCTTTGGCTGCCACAGATACGCAGTATTTT
TRBV7-8	TRBJ2-7	-	few	CASSLGPSVAYEQYF	TGTGCCAGCAGCTTAGGCCCAAGCGTAGCCTACGAGCAGTACTTC
TRBV5-1	TRBJ1-1	-	few	CASSPDKLNTEAFF	TGCGCCAGCAGCCCGGACAAGTTGAACACTGAAGCTTTCTTT
TRBV11-1	TRBJ1-1	-	-	CASSTRHGNTEAFF	TGTGCCAGCAGCACCCGACACGGGAACACTGAAGCTTTCTTT
TRBV2	TRBJ2-7	-	few	CATNVGGPYEQYF	TGTGCCACCAATGTGGGGGGGCCCTACGAGCAGTACTTC
TRBV20-1	TRBJ2-1	-	-	CSARVQGLRDEQFF	TGCAGTGCTAGAGTTCAGGGGTTGCGTGATGAGCAGTTCTTC
TRBV4-1	TRBJ2-1	-	-	CASSQAQGNEQFF	TGCGCCAGCAGCCAAGCTCAGGGTAATGAGCAGTTCTTC
TRBV12-3/TRBV12-4	TRBJ1-3	-	-	CASSQGTVWSTIYF	TGTGCCAGCAGTCAGGGGACGGTTTGGAGCACCATATATTTT
TRBV7-2	TRBJ1-1	-	few	CASSLAGSMNTEAFF	TGTGCCAGCAGCTTAGCCGGGTCCATGAACACTGAAGCTTTCTTT
TRBV29-1	TRBJ2-7	TRBD1	many	CSGGQAPIYEQYF	TGCAGCGGTGGACAGGCCCCAATCTACGAGCAGTACTTC
TRBV7-2	TRBJ2-1	-	-	CASSLFGSEGLYNEQFF	TGTGCCAGCAGCTTATTTGGTAGCGAGGGCCTTTACAATGAGCAGTTCTTC
TRBV29-1	TRBJ1-5	TRBD1	few	CSVAGGADQPQHF	TGCAGCGTTGCAGGGGGCGCAGATCAGCCCCAGCATTTT
TRBV9	TRBJ2-7	TRBD1	few	CASSVGGTGGNEQYF	TGTGCCAGCAGCGTAGGAGGGACAGGGGGAAACGAGCAGTACTTC
TRBV20-1	TRBJ1-2	-	-	CSARDKPYGYTF	TGCAGTGCTAGAGATAAGCCCTATGGCTACACCTTC
TRBV6-6	TRBJ2-2	TRBD1	-	CASSFGTARNTGELFF	TGTGCCAGCAGTTTCGGGACAGCGCGGAACACCGGGGAGCTGTTTTTT
TRBV6-5	TRBJ2-3	-	-	CASSYGEHTDTQYF	TGTGCCAGCAGTTACGGGGAACATACAGATACGCAGTATTTT
TRBV20-1	TRBJ1-2	-	-	CSASSQEGWGGYTF	TGCAGTGCTAGTTCCCAGGAAGGGTGGGGTGGCTACACCTTC
TRBV11-2	TRBJ1-6	TRBD1	-	CASSLERTGVPNSPLHF	TGTGCCAGCAGCTTAGAGAGGACAGGGGTTCCTAATTCACCCCTCCACTTT
TRBV15	TRBJ2-5	-	many	CATSRDRGGGKTQYF	TGTGCCACCAGCAGAGATCGTGGAGGGGGTAAGACCCAGTACTTC
TRBV14	TRBJ2-5	TRBD2	-	CACSEQQTSGAKETQYF	TGTGCCTGCAGCGAACAACAGACTAGCGGCGCTAAAGAGACCCAGTACTTC
TRBV12-3/TRBV12-4	TRBJ2-1	-	many	CASSPYSSTGYYNEQFF	TGTGCCAGCAGTCCGTATAGTTCAACAGGGTACTACAATGAGCAGTTCTTC
TRBV5-5	TRBJ2-5	-	few	CASSHRAGETQYF	TGTGCCAGCAGCCACAGGGCAGGAGAGACCCAGTACTTC
TRBV5-1	TRBJ2-1	TRBD2	-	CASSQGLAVHNEQFF	TGCGCCAGCAGCCAGGGACTAGCGGTGCACAATGAGCAGTTCTTC
TRBV5-5	TRBJ2-7	TRBD2	-	CASSRVAGAYEQYF	TGTGCCAGCAGCAGAGTAGCGGGAGCCTACGAGCAGTACTTC
TRBV28	TRBJ2-3	TRBD2	few	CASSPFRGDTDTQYF	TGTGCCAGCAGCCCTTTTCGGGGGGATACAGATACGCAGTATTTT